This section outlines one TCR beta chain sequence together with its context. Its cognate antigen is unknown. The data are from a study of CXCR3-negative and CXCR3-positive naive CD8 T cells. Regarding the study as a whole: Naive cells that were CXCR3-positive had more hydrophobic TRB CDR3s (compared with CXCR3-negative naive cells).

The libraries of TRB cDNA were constructed through 5' RACE using UMI labels. TCRdb reprocessed the 5' RACE reads; each CDR3 protein has one entry and no DNA is given. Its clone listing holds 55,000 to 70,000 distinct CDR3 sequences. Naive CD8+ T cells were CD45RO-CCR7+CD27+CD95-. The CDR3 covers 17 residues. From germline, CDR1 is LGHNA and CDR2 YSLEER. This chain links TRBV4-3 with TRBJ2-2; TCRdb selects TRBD1, and the lack of DNA leaves this call unchecked. The receptor was isolated from a human donor in good health. Some clones in this sample may be carry-over from other donors' samples. Sequenced material: naive CXCR3+ CD8+ T cells from blood. Noted subset: CD45RO-CCR7+CD27+CD95- naive CD8+ T cells expressing CXCR3 (TNR3+). The chain's CDR3 is CASSQVWQGAPTGELFF.